What follows describes a single T cell receptor (beta chain). With 1 base removed from V and 8 bases from J, the gap between germline ends came to 12 bases. CDR3 length equals 15 residues. Germline V gene sequence: CDR1 MDHEN, CDR2 SYDVKM. TCRdb processed the 5' RACE reads anew with MiXCR; each CDR3 protein has one entry. The repertoire consists of roughly 330,000 distinct CDR3 sequences, with under 5% occurring once and the leading ten covering less than 25%. These data originate in a study of T cells after yellow fever vaccination. The receptor was derived from a man younger than 35 who received the YFV17D yellow fever vaccine. The sequences come from PBMCs, collected 5 days after the yellow fever booster vaccination. The chain recombines TRBV28 with TRBJ1-6, with D possibly TRBD1 on 5 matching bases. The CDR3 DNA sequence: TGTGCCAGCAGTTTATTATCCAGGGAGTATTCACCCCTCCACTTT. Encoded protein: CASSLLSREYSPLHF.